A single sample is the source of the 4 T cell receptor beta chains below, sequenced in a study of T cells of healthy individuals. MiXCR was run by TCRdb on the 5' RACE reads, yielding one entry per CDR3 protein. The sample includes approximately 50,000 distinct CDR3 sequences, around 15% seen only once; the top ten take roughly 16%. These receptors were obtained from a human donor in good health.

This clonotype has at least ten counts. The V call is TRBV20-1, the J call TRBJ2-5, with D perhaps TRBD2 (5 bases). The germline gives CDR1 DFQATT, CDR2 SNEGSKA (reference sequence). CDR3 size: 15 residues. Trimming removed 4 bases from V and 1 base from J, with 16 bases in between. CDR3 sequence (DNA): TGCAGTGCTATTATTCTCGGGGAACTCCAAGAGACCCAGTACTTC. Encoded protein: CSAIILGELQETQYF.

In its sample, this clonotype was seen many times. The chain couples TRBV9 to TRBJ1-3; D is undetermined. The germline gives CDR1 SGDLS, CDR2 YYNGEE. V gave up 0 bases and J gave up 0 bases, with 7 bases separating them. The length of the CDR3 is 15 residues. This chain's CDR3 is CASSVAPVSGNTIYF. CDR3 DNA: TGTGCCAGCAGCGTAGCTCCGGTCTCTGGAAACACCATATATTTT. The full variable domain, rest sourced from reference TRBV9 and TRBJ1-3, is DSGVTQTPKHLITATGQRVTLRCSPRSGDLSVYWYQQSLDQGLQFLIQYYNGEERAKGNILERFSAQQFPDLHSELNLSSLELGDSALYFCASSVAPVSGNTIYFGEGSWLTVV.

Only a few counts were recorded for this clonotype. This chain joins TRBV7-2 and TRBJ2-3; D is undetermined. In germline, CDR1 is SGHTA, CDR2 FQGNSA. The CDR3 sequence is 12 residues long. Trimming removed 2 bases at V and 6 bases at J, with 6 bases between. The DNA of the CDR3 is TGTGCCAGCAGCTTATGGTCTGATACGCAGTATTTT. This codes for CASSLWSDTQYF.

Ten or more counts support this clonotype. This rearrangement joins TRBV4-1 to TRBJ2-1, with 8 bases matching TRBD2. The CDR3 totals 20 residues. V lost 3 bases to trimming and J lost 2 bases; unmatched junction nucleotides: 18. The germline V gene encodes CDR1 MGHRA and CDR2 YSYEKL. CDR3: CASSQRSITSGINPYNEQFF. CDR3 sequence (DNA): TGCGCCAGCAGCCAGAGGAGCATAACTAGCGGTATTAACCCCTACAATGAGCAGTTCTTC.